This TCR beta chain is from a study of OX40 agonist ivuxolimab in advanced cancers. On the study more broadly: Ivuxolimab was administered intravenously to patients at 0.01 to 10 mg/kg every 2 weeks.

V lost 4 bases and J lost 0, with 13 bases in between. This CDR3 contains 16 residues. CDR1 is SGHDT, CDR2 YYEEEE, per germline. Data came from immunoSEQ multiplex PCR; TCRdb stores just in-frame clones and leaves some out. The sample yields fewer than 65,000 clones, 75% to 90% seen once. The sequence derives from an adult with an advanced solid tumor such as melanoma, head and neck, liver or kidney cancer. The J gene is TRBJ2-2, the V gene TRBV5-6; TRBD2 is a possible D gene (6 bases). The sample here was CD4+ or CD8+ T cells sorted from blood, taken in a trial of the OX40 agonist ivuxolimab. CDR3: CASSPGLGANTGELFF. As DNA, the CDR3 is TGTGCCAGCAGCCCGGGACTGGGCGCGAACACCGGGGAGCTGTTTTTT.